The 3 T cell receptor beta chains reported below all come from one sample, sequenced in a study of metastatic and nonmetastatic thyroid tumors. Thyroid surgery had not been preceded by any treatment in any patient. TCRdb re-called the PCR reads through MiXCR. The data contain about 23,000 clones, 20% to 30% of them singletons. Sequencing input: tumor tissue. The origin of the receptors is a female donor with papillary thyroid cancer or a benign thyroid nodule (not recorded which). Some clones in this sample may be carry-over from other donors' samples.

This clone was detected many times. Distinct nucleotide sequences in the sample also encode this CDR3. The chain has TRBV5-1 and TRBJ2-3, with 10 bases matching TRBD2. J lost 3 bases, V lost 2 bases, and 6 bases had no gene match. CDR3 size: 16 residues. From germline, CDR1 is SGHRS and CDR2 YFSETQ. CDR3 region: CASSLSTSGVTDTQYF. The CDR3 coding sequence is TGCGCCAGCAGCTTATCTACTAGCGGGGTGACAGATACGCAGTATTTT.

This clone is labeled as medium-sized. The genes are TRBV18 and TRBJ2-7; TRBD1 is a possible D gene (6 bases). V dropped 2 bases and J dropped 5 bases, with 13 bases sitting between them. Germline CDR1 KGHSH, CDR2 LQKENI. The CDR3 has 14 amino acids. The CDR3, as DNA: TGTGCCAGCTCACCAGGGGGCAGGGGTCACGAGCAGTACTTC. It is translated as CASSPGGRGHEQYF.

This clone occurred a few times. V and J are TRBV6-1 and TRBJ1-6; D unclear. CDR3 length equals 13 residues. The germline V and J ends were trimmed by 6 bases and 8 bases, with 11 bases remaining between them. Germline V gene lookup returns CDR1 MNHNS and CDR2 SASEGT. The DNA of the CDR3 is TGTGCCAGCAGGGGCCGAAGGGATTCACCCCTCCACTTT. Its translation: CASRGRRDSPLHF.